Listed below are T cell receptor beta chains from one sample, sequenced in a study of blood T cell repertoires in COVID-19. Some clones are missing from TCRdb's copy, which holds only in-frame ones; the method was immunoSEQ multiplex PCR. Altogether some 150,000 clones are present, approximately 80% being singletons, with the ten largest covering about 5%. Sequencing input: peripheral blood. All receptors derive from a woman in her forties or fifties with acute or convalescent COVID-19. CDR3s include the opening cysteine and the closing phenylalanine or tryptophan. A D gene is named only where the DNA matches it firmly. Expanded clones get a size class; other rows say once, few or many, or leave the size out.

clone_size,d_call,j_call,v_call,cdr3_aa,cdr3_nt
NA,TRBD1,TRBJ2-7,TRBV7-2,CASSFSGTGAYEQYF,TGTGCCAGCAGCTTCTCCGGGACAGGGGCCTACGAGCAGTACTTC
once,TRBD2,TRBJ2-7,TRBV5-4,CASSLWGGDEQYF,TGTGCCAGCAGCTTATGGGGGGGAGACGAGCAGTACTTC
few,TRBD1,TRBJ1-1,TRBV19,CASSGDRVAFF,TGTGCCAGTAGTGGAGACAGGGTGGCTTTCTTT
few,NA,TRBJ1-1,TRBV6-4,CATRRGITGRKAEAFF,TGTGCCACCCGGCGGGGTATCACGGGGAGAAAGGCTGAAGCTTTCTTT
NA,NA,TRBJ2-7,TRBV29-1,CSVITGTPYEQYF,TGCAGCGTGATTACCGGGACACCCTACGAGCAGTACTTC
once,TRBD2,TRBJ2-3,TRBV5-1,CASSLSLAGADTQYF,TGCGCCAGCAGCTTGTCACTAGCGGGGGCAGATACGCAGTATTTT
NA,NA,TRBJ1-6,TRBV19,CATLRAGGDNSPLHF,TGTGCCACCCTCCGGGCAGGAGGGGATAATTCACCCCTCCACTTT
NA,NA,TRBJ2-2,TRBV19,CASSIHRESGELFF,TGTGCCAGTAGTATACACAGGGAATCCGGGGAGCTGTTTTTT
once,TRBD1,TRBJ1-1,TRBV6-6,CASRTGTENTEAFF,TGTGCCAGCAGGACTGGGACAGAGAACACTGAAGCTTTCTTT
once,TRBD1,TRBJ2-1,TRBV3-1/TRBV3-2,CASSRTRGGPSYNEQFF,TGTGCCAGCAGCCGAACTCGAGGGGGCCCCTCCTACAATGAGCAGTTCTTC
NA,TRBD2,TRBJ2-7,TRBV27,CASSWSGTYEQYF,TGTGCCAGCAGTTGGAGCGGGACCTACGAGCAGTACTTC
NA,NA,TRBJ2-7,TRBV5-8,CASSLYSSYEQYF,TGTGCCAGCAGCTTGTACAGTTCCTACGAGCAGTACTTC
NA,NA,TRBJ2-3,TRBV4-3,CASSQDRGPSDTQYF,TGCGCCAGCAGCCAAGACAGGGGCCCTTCGGATACGCAGTATTTT
NA,TRBD2,TRBJ2-3,TRBV4-3,CASSQDGYSGGYTDTQYF,TGCGCCAGCAGCCAAGATGGGTATAGCGGGGGGTACACAGATACGCAGTATTTT
NA,NA,TRBJ2-3,TRBV4-3,CASSRGIQTSSTDTQYF,TGCGCCAGCAGCCGGGGCATCCAAACCTCTAGCACAGATACGCAGTATTTT
once,NA,TRBJ1-1,TRBV25-1,CASRAGPEAFF,TGTGCCAGCAGAGCTGGTCCTGAAGCTTTCTTT
NA,NA,TRBJ1-2,TRBV19,CASSPGTSYGYTF,TGTGCCAGTAGTCCGGGAACGTCCTATGGCTACACCTTC
NA,NA,TRBJ1-6,TRBV9,CASSEGYYNSPLHF,TGTGCCAGCAGCGAGGGGTACTATAATTCACCCCTCCACTTT
NA,TRBD2,TRBJ2-1,TRBV28,CASSLASGGAGQFF,TGTGCCAGCAGTTTGGCTAGCGGGGGGGCCGGGCAGTTCTTC
NA,NA,TRBJ1-1,TRBV7-2,CASTQGQGNTEAFF,TGTGCCAGCACCCAGGGGCAGGGGAACACTGAAGCTTTCTTT
NA,NA,TRBJ1-1,TRBV5-4,CASSLGGRNTEAFF,TGTGCCAGCAGCTTGGGAGGGCGGAACACTGAAGCTTTCTTT
NA,NA,TRBJ1-1,TRBV4-3,CASSQDLLKGEAFF,TGCGCCAGCAGCCAAGATCTTTTGAAGGGGGAAGCTTTCTTT
NA,TRBD1,TRBJ1-2,TRBV9,CASSANPGQGDGYTF,TGTGCCAGCAGCGCGAATCCTGGACAGGGAGATGGCTACACCTTC
NA,NA,TRBJ1-1,TRBV29-1,CSVEAGWAGETGTEAFF,TGCAGCGTTGAAGCGGGGTGGGCAGGGGAAACGGGCACTGAAGCTTTCTTT
once,NA,TRBJ2-6,TRBV27,CASSPKRPWRHSGANVLTF,TGTGCCAGCAGCCCCAAAAGACCATGGAGGCACTCTGGGGCCAACGTCCTGACTTTC
NA,TRBD1,TRBJ2-5,TRBV5-1,CASSSGGQGWETQYF,TGCGCCAGCTCTTCCGGGGGACAGGGTTGGGAGACCCAGTACTTC
NA,NA,TRBJ2-7,TRBV18,CASSPPTGEQYF,TGTGCCAGCTCACCACCGACGGGCGAGCAGTACTTC
once,NA,TRBJ1-4,TRBV5-1,CASSPQEDGEKLFF,TGCGCCAGCAGCCCCCAGGAGGATGGGGAAAAACTGTTTTTT
NA,TRBD1,TRBJ2-3,TRBV14,CASSQDWAGGGDTQYF,TGTGCCAGCAGCCAAGATTGGGCAGGGGGTGGAGATACGCAGTATTTT
NA,NA,TRBJ1-1,TRBV7-8,CASSLGDEAFF,TGTGCCAGCAGCTTAGGAGATGAAGCTTTCTTT
NA,NA,TRBJ1-2,TRBV19,CASSIRRDGAYGYTF,TGTGCCAGTAGTATAAGGAGGGACGGAGCCTATGGCTACACCTTC
NA,NA,TRBJ2-6,TRBV19,CASNPSGSGANVLTF,TGTGCCAGTAACCCCTCAGGCTCTGGGGCCAACGTCCTGACTTTC
NA,NA,TRBJ2-3,TRBV9,CASSPHPLSESSTDTQYF,TGTGCCAGCAGCCCTCATCCCCTCAGCGAATCTAGCACAGATACGCAGTATTTT
NA,TRBD1,TRBJ1-2,TRBV6-6,CASSYGQGDYGYTF,TGTGCCAGCAGTTACGGACAGGGGGACTATGGCTACACCTTC
NA,NA,TRBJ2-2,TRBV7-2,CASSPARDWLTGELFF,TGTGCCAGCAGCCCAGCCCGGGACTGGCTGACCGGGGAGCTGTTTTTT
once,NA,TRBJ1-1,TRBV5-6,CASSPGTQNTEAFF,TGTGCCAGCAGCCCAGGGACACAGAACACTGAAGCTTTCTTT
NA,NA,TRBJ1-4,TRBV7-3,CASSSKNRDRLPVGNEEKLFF,TGTGCCAGCAGCTCAAAGAACAGGGATAGGCTGCCAGTGGGTAATGAGGAAAAACTGTTTTTT
NA,TRBD1,TRBJ2-1,TRBV5-6,CASSLGQGDEQFF,TGTGCCAGCAGCTTGGGACAGGGAGATGAGCAGTTCTTC
few,NA,TRBJ2-2,TRBV11-3,CASSRRGTGELFF,TGTGCCAGCAGCCGACGGGGAACCGGGGAGCTGTTTTTT
NA,NA,TRBJ2-3,TRBV29-1,CSAEEFFPTDTQYF,TGCAGCGCCGAGGAGTTTTTTCCCACGGATACGCAGTATTTT
once,TRBD1,TRBJ1-2,TRBV19,CASSYQGAGYGYTF,TGTGCCAGTAGTTATCAGGGGGCAGGCTATGGCTACACCTTC
NA,NA,TRBJ1-3,TRBV7-9,CASSLASSGNTIYF,TGTGCCAGCAGCTTAGCTTCATCTGGAAACACCATATATTTT
NA,TRBD1,TRBJ2-2,TRBV24-1,CATSDPPFGQGTNTGELFF,TGTGCCACCAGTGATCCGCCGTTCGGACAGGGGACAAACACCGGGGAGCTGTTTTTT
NA,TRBD1,TRBJ1-2,TRBV6-2/TRBV6-3,CASSQDRDYGYTF,TGTGCCAGCAGCCAAGACAGGGATTATGGCTACACCTTC
NA,TRBD1,TRBJ1-5,TRBV5-4,CASSFQGAGNQPQHF,TGTGCCAGCAGCTTCCAGGGGGCGGGGAATCAGCCCCAGCATTTT
once,TRBD2,TRBJ2-1,TRBV27,CASSLMDGGAFEQFF,TGTGCCAGCAGTTTGATGGACGGGGGGGCTTTCGAGCAGTTCTTC
NA,TRBD1,TRBJ1-2,TRBV6-2/TRBV6-3,CASSTLGQGKDGYTF,TGTGCCAGCAGTACCCTAGGACAGGGAAAAGATGGCTACACCTTC
NA,NA,TRBJ2-7,TRBV7-8,CASSLALYYEQYF,TGTGCCAGCAGCTTAGCTCTATATTACGAGCAGTACTTC
NA,TRBD1,TRBJ1-1,TRBV7-6,CASSLDVRGPNTEAFF,TGTGCCAGCAGCTTAGATGTTAGGGGGCCGAACACTGAAGCTTTCTTT
NA,TRBD2,TRBJ2-1,TRBV7-3,CASSFSGGSPEQFF,TGTGCCAGCAGCTTTAGCGGGGGGAGCCCTGAGCAGTTCTTC
NA,NA,TRBJ1-1,TRBV6-2/TRBV6-3,CASSYSSNTEAFF,TGTGCCAGCAGTTACTCCAGTAACACTGAAGCTTTCTTT